This T cell receptor beta chain was recovered during a study of cytomegalovirus exposure and HLA in healthy donors. As to this clone: Its cognate antigen is unknown.

The method was immunoSEQ multiplex PCR; TCRdb's version includes in-frame clones alone and lacks a portion of them. Here the sample spans approximately 54,000 clones, roughly 89% being singletons. The length of the CDR3 is 15 residues. The V gene's germline CDR1 is SNHLY and CDR2 FYNNEI. J lost 4 bases, V lost 6 bases, and 4 bases had no gene match. General observations from the study: Subsequent analysis found a tendency for first-cohort TCR clusters to co-occur within the 120 or so validation repertoires.

The donors were part of the validation cohort of around 110 subjects. That cohort was separate from the first cohort, which comprised about 730 subjects. The receptor was isolated from a woman aged 18-29 years in good health and CMV-seropositive. Sequenced material: PBMCs. V gene TRBV2 combines with J gene TRBJ2-1; 12 bases fit TRBD2. In DNA, the CDR3 is TGTGCCAGCAGCCTGACTAGCGGGGGATACAATGAGCAGTTCTTC. This translates into CASSLTSGGYNEQFF.